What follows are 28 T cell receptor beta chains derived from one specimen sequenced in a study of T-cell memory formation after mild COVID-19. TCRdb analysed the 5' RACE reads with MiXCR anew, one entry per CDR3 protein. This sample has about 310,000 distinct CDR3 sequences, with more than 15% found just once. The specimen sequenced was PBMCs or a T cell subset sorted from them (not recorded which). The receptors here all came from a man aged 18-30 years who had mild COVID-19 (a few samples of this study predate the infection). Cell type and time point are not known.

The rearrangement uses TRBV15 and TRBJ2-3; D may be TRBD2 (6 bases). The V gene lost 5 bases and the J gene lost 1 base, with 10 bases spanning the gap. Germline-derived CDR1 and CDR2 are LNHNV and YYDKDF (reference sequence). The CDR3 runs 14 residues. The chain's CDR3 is CATSSSGGTDTQYF. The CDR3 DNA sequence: TGTGCCACCAGCTCGTCGGGGGGCACAGATACGCAGTATTTT. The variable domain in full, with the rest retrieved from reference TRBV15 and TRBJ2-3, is DAMVIQNPRYQVTQFGKPVTLSCSQTLNHNVMYWYQQKSSQAPKLLFHYYDKDFNNEADTPDNFQSRRPNTSFCFLDIRSPGLGDTAMYLCATSSSGGTDTQYFGPGTRLTVL.

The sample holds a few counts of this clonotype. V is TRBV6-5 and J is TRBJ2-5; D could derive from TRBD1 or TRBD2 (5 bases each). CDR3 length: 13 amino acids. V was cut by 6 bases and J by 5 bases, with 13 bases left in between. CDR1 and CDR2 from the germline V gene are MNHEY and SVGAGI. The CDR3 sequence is CASSLDWGETQYF. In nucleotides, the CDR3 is TGTGCCAGCAGCCTCGATTGGGGGGAGACCCAGTACTTC.

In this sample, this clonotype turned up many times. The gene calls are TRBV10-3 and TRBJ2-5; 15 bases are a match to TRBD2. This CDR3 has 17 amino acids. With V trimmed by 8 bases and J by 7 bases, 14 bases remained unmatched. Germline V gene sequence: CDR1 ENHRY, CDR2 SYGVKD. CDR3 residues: CAIGSAGLAGGHGTQYF. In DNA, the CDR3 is TGTGCCATCGGATCGGCTGGACTAGCGGGGGGGCACGGGACCCAGTACTTC.

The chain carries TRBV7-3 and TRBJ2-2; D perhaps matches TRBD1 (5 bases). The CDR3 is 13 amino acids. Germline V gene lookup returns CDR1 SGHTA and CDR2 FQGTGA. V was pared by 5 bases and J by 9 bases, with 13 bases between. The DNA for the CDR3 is TGTGCCAGCAGCCCAGGGCCGAGCCGGGAGCTGTTTTTT. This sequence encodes CASSPGPSRELFF.

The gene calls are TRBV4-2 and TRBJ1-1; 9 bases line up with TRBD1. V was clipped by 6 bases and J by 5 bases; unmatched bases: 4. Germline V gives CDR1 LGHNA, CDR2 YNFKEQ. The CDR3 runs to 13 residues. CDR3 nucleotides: TGTGCCAGCAGTGGACAGGGGATAACTGAAGCTTTCTTT. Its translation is CASSGQGITEAFF.

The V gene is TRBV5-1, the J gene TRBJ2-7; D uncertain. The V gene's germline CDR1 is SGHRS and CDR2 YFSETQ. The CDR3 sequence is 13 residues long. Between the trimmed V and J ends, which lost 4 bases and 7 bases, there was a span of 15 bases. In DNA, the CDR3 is TGCGCCAGCAGCCCCGGGTGGGTCTGGGAGCAGTACTTC. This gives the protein CASSPGWVWEQYF.

The CDR3 DNA sequence: TGTGCCAGCAGCGTAGACGAGGCCCGCTCTGGAAACACCATATATTTT. It codes for CASSVDEARSGNTIYF. This chain uses TRBV9 with TRBJ1-3; D is unresolved. In germline, CDR1 is SGDLS, CDR2 YYNGEE. V lost 0 bases to trimming and J lost 0 bases, with 10 bases between them. The CDR3 runs to 16 residues.

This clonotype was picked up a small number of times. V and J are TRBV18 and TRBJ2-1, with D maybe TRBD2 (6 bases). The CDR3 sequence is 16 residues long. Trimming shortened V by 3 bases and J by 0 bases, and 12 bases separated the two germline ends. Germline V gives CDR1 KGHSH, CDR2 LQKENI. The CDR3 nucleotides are TGTGCCAGCTCACCCCTACTAGCATCCTCCTACAATGAGCAGTTCTTC. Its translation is CASSPLLASSYNEQFF.

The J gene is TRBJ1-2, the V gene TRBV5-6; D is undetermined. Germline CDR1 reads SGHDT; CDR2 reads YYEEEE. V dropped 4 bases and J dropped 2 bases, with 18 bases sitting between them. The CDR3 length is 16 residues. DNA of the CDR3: TGTGCCAGCAGCCCACCGTCCCCGAGGATAAACTATGGCTACACCTTC. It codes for CASSPPSPRINYGYTF.

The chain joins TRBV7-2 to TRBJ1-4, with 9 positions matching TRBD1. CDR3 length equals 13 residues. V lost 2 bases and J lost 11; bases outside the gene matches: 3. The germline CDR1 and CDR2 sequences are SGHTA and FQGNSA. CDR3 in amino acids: CASSLRTGDKLFF. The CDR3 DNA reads TGTGCCAGCAGCTTAAGGACAGGGGATAAACTGTTTTTT.

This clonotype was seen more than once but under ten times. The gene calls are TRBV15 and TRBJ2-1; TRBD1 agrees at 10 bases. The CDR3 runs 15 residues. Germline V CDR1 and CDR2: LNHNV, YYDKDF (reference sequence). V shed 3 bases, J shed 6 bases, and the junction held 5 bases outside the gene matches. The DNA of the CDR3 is TGTGCCACCAGCAGGGGGGACAGGGGAGGCAATGAGCAGTTCTTC. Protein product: CATSRGDRGGNEQFF. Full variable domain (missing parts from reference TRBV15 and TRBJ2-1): DAMVIQNPRYQVTQFGKPVTLSCSQTLNHNVMYWYQQKSSQAPKLLFHYYDKDFNNEADTPDNFQSRRPNTSFCFLDIRSPGLGDTAMYLCATSRGDRGGNEQFFGPGTRLTVL.

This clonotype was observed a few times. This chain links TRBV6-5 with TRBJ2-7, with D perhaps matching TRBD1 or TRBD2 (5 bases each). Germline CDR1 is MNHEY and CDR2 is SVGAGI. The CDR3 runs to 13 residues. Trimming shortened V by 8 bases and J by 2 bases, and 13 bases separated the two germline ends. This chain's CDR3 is CASRSGPTYEQYF. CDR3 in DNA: TGTGCCAGCCGGTCGGGGCCGACCTACGAGCAGTACTTC.

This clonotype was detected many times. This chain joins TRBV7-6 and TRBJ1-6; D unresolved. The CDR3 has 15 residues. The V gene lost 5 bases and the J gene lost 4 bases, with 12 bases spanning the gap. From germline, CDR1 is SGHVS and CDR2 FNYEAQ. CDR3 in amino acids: CASSPRTDYNSPLHF. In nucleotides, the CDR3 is TGTGCCAGCAGCCCCCGGACCGATTATAATTCACCCCTCCACTTT.

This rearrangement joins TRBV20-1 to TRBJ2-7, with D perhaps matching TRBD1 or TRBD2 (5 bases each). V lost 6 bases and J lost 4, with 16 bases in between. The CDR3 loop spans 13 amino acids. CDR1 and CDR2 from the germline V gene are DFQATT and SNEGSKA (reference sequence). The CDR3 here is CSATGTAWYEQYF. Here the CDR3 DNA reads TGCAGTGCAACCGGGACCGCCTGGTACGAGCAGTACTTC.

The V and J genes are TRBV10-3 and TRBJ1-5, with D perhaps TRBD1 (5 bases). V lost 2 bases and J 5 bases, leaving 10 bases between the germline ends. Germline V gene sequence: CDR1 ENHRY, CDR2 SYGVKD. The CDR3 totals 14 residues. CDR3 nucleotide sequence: TGTGCCATCAGTGAGGTCGGGGGAGATCAGCCCCAGCATTTT. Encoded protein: CAISEVGGDQPQHF.

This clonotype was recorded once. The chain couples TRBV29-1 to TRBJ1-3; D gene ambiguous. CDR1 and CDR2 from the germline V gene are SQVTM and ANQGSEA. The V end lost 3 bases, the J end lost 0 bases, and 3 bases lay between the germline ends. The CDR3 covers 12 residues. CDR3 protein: CSVESSGNTIYF. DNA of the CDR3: TGCAGCGTTGAGAGCTCTGGAAACACCATATATTTT.

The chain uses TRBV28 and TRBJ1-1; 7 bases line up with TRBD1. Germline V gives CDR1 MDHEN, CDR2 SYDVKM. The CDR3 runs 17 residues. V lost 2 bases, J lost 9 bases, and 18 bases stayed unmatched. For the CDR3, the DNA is TGTGCCAGCAGTTTAGACAGGGTTATCGGACCATCTGAAAAAGCTTTCTTT. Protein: CASSLDRVIGPSEKAFF.

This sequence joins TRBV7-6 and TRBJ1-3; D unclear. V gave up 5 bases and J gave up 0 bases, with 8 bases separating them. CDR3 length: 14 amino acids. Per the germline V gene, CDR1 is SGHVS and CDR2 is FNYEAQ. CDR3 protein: CASSGEPSGNTIYF. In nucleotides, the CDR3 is TGTGCCAGCAGCGGAGAACCCTCTGGAAACACCATATATTTT.

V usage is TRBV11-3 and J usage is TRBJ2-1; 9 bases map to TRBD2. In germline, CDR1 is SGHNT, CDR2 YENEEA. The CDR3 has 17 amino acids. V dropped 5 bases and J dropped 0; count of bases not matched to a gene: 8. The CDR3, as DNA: TGTGCCAGCAGCCAGGCCGTAGCGGGGGTCTCCTACAATGAGCAGTTCTTC. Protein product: CASSQAVAGVSYNEQFF.

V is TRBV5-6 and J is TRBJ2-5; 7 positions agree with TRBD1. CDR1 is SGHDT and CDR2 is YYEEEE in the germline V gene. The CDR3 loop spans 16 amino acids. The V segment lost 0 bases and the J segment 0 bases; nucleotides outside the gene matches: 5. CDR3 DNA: TGTGCCAGCAGCTTGGCTCGGGACAGATACCAAGAGACCCAGTACTTC. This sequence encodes CASSLARDRYQETQYF.

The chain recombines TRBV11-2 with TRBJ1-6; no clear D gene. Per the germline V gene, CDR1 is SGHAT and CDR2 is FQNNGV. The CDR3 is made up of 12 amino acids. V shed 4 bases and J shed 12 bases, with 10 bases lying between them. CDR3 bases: TGTGCCAGCAGCTCCGGACCGGGACCCCTCCACTTT. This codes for CASSSGPGPLHF.

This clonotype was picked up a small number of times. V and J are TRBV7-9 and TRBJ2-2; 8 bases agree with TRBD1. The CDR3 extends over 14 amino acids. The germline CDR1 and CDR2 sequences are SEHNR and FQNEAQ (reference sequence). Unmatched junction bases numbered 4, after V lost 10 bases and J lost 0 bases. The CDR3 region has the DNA TGTGCCAACCAGGGGGCATCGAACACCGGGGAGCTGTTTTTT. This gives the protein CANQGASNTGELFF.

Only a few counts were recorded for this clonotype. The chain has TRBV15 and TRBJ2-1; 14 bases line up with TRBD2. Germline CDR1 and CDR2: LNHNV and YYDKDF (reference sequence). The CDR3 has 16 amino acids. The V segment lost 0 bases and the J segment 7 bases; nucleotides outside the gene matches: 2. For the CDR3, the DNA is TGTGCCACCAGCAGAGACCGACTAGCGGGGGGGAATGAGCAGTTCTTC. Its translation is CATSRDRLAGGNEQFF.

CDR3 coding DNA: TGTGCCAGCAGAAAGGACAGGACGTCCGGCAATGAGCAGTTCTTC. Amino acids: CASRKDRTSGNEQFF. The V call is TRBV6-5, the J call TRBJ2-1, with 7 bases aligning to TRBD1. The CDR3 is 15 amino acids. V lost 6 bases and J lost 6; bases outside the gene matches: 11. Germline CDR1 MNHEY, CDR2 SVGAGI.

The CDR3 loop is CASWEGSWETQYF. Here the CDR3 DNA reads TGTGCCAGCTGGGAGGGGAGTTGGGAGACCCAGTACTTC. V is TRBV2 and J is TRBJ2-5; 7 bases line up with TRBD2. Germline V CDR1 and CDR2: SNHLY, FYNNEI. V was pared by 8 bases and J by 5 bases, with 8 bases of the junction left unmatched. The CDR3 spans 13 residues.

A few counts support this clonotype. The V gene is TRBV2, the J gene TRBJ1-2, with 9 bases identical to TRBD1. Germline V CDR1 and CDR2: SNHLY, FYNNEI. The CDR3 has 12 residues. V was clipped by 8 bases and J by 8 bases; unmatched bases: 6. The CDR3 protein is CASRLDRGGYTF. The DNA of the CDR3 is TGTGCCAGCCGATTGGACAGGGGCGGCTACACCTTC.

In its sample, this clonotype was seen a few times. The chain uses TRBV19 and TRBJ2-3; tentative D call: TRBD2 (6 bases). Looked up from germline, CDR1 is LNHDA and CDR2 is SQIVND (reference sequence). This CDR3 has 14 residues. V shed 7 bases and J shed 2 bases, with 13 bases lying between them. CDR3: CASKRRAFTDTQYF. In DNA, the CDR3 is TGTGCCAGTAAGAGGAGGGCCTTCACAGATACGCAGTATTTT.

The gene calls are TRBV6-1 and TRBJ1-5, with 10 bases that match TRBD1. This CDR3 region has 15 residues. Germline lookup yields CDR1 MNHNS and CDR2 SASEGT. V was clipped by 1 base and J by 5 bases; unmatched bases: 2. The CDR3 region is CASSEVGTGDQPQHF. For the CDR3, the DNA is TGTGCCAGCAGTGAAGTCGGGACAGGGGATCAGCCCCAGCATTTT.